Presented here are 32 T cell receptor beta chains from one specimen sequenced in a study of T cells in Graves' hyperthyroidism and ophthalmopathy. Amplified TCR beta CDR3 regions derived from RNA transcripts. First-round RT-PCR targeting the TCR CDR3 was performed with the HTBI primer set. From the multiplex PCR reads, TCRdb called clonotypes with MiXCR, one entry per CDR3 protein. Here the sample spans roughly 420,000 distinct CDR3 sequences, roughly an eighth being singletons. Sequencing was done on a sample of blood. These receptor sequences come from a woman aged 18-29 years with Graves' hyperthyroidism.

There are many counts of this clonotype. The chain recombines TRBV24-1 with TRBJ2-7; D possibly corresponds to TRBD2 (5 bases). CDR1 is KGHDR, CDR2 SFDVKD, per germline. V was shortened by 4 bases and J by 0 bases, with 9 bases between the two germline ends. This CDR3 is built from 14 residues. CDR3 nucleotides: TGTGCCACCAGTGACGGCCGGGACTCCTACGAGCAGTACTTC. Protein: CATSDGRDSYEQYF.

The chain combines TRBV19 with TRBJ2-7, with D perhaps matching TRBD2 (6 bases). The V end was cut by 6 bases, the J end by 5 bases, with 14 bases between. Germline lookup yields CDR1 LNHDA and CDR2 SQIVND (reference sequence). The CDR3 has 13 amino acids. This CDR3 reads CASRLGGGNEQYF. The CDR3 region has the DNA TGTGCCAGTAGGCTGGGGGGAGGAAACGAGCAGTACTTC.

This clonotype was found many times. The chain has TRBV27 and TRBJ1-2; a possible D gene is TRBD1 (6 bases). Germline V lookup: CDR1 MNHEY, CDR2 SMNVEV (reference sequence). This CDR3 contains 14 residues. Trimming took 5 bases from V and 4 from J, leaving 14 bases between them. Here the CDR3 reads CASSPTGSTYGYTF. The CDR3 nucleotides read TGTGCCAGCAGTCCGACAGGTTCAACCTATGGCTACACCTTC.

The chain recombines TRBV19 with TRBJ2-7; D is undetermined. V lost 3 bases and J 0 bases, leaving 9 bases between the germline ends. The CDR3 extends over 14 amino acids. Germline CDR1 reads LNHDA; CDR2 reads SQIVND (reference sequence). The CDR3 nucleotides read TGTGCCAGTAGTATGTACGGTAGCTCCTACGAGCAGTACTTC. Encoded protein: CASSMYGSSYEQYF.

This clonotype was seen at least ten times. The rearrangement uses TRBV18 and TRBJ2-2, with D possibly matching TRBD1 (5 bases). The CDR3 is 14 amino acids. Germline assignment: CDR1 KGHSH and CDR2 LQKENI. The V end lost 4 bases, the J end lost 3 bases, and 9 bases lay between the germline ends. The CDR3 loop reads CASSQDRDTGELFF. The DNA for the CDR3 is TGTGCCAGCTCACAAGACAGAGACACCGGGGAGCTGTTTTTT.

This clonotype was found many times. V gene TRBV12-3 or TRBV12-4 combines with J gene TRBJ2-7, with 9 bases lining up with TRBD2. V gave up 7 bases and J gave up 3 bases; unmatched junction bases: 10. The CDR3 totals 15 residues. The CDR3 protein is CASTDSGSLNYEQYF. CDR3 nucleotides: TGTGCCAGCACCGATAGCGGGAGCCTCAACTACGAGCAGTACTTC.

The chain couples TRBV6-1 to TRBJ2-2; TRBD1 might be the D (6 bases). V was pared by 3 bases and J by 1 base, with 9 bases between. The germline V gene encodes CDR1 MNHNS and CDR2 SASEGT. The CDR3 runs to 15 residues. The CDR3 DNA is TGTGCCAGCAGTGACTCGGGACAGAACACCGGGGAGCTGTTTTTT. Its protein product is CASSDSGQNTGELFF.

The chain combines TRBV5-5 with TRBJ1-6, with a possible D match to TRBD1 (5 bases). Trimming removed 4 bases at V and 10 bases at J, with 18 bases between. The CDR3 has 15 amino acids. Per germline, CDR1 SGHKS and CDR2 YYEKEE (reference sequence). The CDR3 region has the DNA TGTGCCAGCAGCAACACTTGGGGTAGGGACTCACCCCTCCACTTT. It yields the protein CASSNTWGRDSPLHF. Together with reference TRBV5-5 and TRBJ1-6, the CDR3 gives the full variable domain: DAGVTQSPTHLIKTRGQQVTLRCSPISGHKSVSWYQQVLGQGPQFIFQYYEKEERGRGNFPDRFSARQFPNYSSELNVNALLLGDSALYLCASSNTWGRDSPLHFGNGTRLTVT.

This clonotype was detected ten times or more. CDR3 sequence reads: CATSRGDRGLNEKLFF. CDR3 nucleotide sequence: TGTGCCACCAGCAGAGGGGACAGGGGACTGAATGAAAAACTGTTTTTT. The chain uses TRBV15 and TRBJ1-4; TRBD1 aligns across 10 bases. Trimming cost V 1 base and J 5 bases; bases outside gene matches: 4. This CDR3 contains 16 residues. Germline-derived CDR1 and CDR2 are LNHNV and YYDKDF (reference sequence).

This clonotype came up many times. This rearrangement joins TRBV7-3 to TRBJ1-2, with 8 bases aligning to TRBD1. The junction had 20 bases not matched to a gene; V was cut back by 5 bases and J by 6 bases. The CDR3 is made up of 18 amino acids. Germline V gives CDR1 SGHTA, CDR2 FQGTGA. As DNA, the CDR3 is TGTGCCAGCAGCCCCGACGAGCCTAGTACAGGGGGTTTTAATGGCTACACCTTC. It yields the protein CASSPDEPSTGGFNGYTF.

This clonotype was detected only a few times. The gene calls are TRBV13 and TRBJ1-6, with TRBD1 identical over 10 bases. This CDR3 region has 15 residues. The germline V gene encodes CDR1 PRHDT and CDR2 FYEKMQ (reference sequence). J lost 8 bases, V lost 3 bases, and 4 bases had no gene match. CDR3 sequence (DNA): TGTGCCAGCAGCTTGGGACAGGGGTTCCATTCACCCCTCCACTTT. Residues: CASSLGQGFHSPLHF.

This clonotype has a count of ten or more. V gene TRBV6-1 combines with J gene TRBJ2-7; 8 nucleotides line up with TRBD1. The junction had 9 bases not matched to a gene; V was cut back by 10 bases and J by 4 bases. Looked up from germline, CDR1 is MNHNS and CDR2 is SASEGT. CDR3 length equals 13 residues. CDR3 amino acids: CATTGGRGYEQYF. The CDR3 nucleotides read TGTGCCACCACAGGGGGGCGAGGATACGAGCAGTACTTC.

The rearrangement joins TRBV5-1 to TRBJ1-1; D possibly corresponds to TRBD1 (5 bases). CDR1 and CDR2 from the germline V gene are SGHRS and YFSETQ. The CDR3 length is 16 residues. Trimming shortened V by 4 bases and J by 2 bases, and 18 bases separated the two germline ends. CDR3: CASSIPLVGGNTEAFF. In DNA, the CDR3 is TGCGCCAGCAGCATCCCCCTGGTGGGGGGAAACACTGAAGCTTTCTTT. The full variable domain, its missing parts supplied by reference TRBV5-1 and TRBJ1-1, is KAGVTQTPRYLIKTRGQQVTLSCSPISGHRSVSWYQQTPGQGLQFLFEYFSETQRNKGNFPGRFSGRQFSNSRSEMNVSTLELGDSALYLCASSIPLVGGNTEAFFGQGTRLTVV.

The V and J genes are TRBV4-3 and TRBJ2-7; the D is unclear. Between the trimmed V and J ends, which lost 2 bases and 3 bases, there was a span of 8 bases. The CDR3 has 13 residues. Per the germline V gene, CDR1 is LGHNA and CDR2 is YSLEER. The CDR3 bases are TGCGCCAGCAGCCAACACCTAGACTACGAGCAGTACTTC. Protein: CASSQHLDYEQYF.

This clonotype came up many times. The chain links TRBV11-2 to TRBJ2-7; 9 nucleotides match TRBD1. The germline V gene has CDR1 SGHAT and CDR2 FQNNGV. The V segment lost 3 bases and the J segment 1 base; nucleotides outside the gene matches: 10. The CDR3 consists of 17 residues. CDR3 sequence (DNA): TGTGCCAGCAGCTTCAAAACAGGGGGCGTTGGTTCCTACGAGCAGTACTTC. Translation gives CASSFKTGGVGSYEQYF.

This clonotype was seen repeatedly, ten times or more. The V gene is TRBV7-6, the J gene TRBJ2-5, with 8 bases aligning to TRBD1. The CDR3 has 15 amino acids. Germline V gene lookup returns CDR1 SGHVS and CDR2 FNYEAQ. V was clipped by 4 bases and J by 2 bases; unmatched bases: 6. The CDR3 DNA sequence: TGTGCCAGCAGCTCGGGACAGGTGAAACAAGAGACCCAGTACTTC. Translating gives CASSSGQVKQETQYF.

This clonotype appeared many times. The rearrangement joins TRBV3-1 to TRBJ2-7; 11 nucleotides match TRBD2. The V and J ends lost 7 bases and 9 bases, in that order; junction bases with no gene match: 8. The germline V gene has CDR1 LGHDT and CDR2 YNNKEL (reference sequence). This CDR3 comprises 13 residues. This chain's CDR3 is CASTLAGEPGQYF. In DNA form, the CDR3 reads TGTGCCAGCACACTAGCGGGAGAACCAGGGCAGTACTTC.

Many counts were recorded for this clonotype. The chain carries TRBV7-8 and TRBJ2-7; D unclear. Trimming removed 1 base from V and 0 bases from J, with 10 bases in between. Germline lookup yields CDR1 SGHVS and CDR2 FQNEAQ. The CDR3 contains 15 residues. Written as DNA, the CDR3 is TGTGCCAGCAGCTTAGGGCAGCGCAGCTCCTACGAGCAGTACTTC. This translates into CASSLGQRSSYEQYF.

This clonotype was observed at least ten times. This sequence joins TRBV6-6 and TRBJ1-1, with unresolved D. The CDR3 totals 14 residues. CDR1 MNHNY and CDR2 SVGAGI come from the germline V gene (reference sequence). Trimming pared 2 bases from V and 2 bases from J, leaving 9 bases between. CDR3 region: CASSYEAVNTEAFF. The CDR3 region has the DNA TGTGCCAGCAGTTACGAGGCGGTAAACACTGAAGCTTTCTTT.

CDR3 loop: CASSLGGGRTGELFF. The CDR3 nucleotides read TGTGCCAGCAGTTTAGGAGGGGGTCGCACCGGGGAGCTGTTTTTT. The V call is TRBV27, the J call TRBJ2-2, with D perhaps assigned TRBD1 or TRBD2 (6 bases each). V lost 2 bases and J lost 4, with 11 bases in between. CDR1 and CDR2 from the germline V gene are MNHEY and SMNVEV (reference sequence). CDR3 length equals 15 residues.

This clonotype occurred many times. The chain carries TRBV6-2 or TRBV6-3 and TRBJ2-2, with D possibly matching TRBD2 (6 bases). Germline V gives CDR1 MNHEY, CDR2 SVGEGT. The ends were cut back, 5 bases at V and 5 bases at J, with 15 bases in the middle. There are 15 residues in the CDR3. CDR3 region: CASSTRDSGTGELFF. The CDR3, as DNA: TGTGCCAGCAGTACGCGGGACTCCGGGACCGGGGAGCTGTTTTTT.

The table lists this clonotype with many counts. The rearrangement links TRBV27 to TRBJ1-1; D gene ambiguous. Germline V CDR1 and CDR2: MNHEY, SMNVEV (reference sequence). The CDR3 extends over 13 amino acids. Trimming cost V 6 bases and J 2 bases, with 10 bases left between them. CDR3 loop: CASSLDLNTEAFF. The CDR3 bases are TGTGCCAGCAGCCTCGACCTTAACACTGAAGCTTTCTTT.

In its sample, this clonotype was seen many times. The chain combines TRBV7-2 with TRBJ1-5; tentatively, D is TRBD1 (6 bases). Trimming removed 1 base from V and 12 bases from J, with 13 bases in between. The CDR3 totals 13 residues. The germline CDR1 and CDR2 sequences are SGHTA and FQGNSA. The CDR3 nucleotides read TGTGCCAGCAGCTTAGGCCCGACAGGACACCAGCATTTT. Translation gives CASSLGPTGHQHF.

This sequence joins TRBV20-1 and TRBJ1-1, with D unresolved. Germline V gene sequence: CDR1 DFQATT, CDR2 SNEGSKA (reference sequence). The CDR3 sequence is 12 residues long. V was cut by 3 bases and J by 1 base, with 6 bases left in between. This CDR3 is CSASPRNTEAFF. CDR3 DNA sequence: TGCAGTGCTAGTCCGAGGAACACTGAAGCTTTCTTT.

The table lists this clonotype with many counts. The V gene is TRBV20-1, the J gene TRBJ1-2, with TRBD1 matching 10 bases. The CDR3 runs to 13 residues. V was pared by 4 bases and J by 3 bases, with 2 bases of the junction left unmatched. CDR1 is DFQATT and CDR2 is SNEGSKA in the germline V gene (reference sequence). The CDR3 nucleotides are TGCAGTGCTATGGACAGGGGGGACTATGGCTACACCTTC. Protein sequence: CSAMDRGDYGYTF.

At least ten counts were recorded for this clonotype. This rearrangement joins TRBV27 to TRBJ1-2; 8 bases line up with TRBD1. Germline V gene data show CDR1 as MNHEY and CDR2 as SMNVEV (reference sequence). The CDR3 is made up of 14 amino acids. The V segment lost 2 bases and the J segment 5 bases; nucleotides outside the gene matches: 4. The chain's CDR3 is CASSLHRGGYGYTF. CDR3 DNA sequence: TGTGCCAGCAGTTTACACAGGGGGGGGTATGGCTACACCTTC.

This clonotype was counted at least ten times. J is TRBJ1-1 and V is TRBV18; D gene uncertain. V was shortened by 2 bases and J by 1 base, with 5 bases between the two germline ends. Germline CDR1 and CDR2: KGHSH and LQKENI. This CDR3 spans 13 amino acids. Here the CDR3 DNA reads TGTGCCAGCTCACCAAAGACGAACACTGAAGCTTTCTTT. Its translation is CASSPKTNTEAFF.

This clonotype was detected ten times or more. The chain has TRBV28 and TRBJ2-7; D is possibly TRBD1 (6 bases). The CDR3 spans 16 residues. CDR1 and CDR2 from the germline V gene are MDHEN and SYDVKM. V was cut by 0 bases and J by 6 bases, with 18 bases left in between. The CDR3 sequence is CASSLWAGAGIGEQYF. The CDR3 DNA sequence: TGTGCCAGCAGTTTATGGGCAGGGGCCGGCATCGGCGAGCAGTACTTC.

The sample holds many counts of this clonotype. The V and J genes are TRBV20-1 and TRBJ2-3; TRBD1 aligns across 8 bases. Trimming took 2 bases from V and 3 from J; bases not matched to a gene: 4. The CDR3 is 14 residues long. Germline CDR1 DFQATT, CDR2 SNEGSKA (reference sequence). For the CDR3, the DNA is TGCAGTGCTAGACAGGGGGCGCGAACAGATACGCAGTATTTT. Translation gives CSARQGARTDTQYF.

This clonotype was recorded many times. CDR3 DNA: TGCGCCAGCAGCTTGCAAGCGGGAGCCTTGGATGAGCAGTTCTTC. This encodes CASSLQAGALDEQFF. The rearrangement links TRBV5-1 to TRBJ2-1, with 8 nucleotides matching TRBD2. Per the germline V gene, CDR1 is SGHRS and CDR2 is YFSETQ. The CDR3 has 15 amino acids. Losses at the gene ends were 1 base for V and 8 bases for J; bases not matched to a gene: 8.

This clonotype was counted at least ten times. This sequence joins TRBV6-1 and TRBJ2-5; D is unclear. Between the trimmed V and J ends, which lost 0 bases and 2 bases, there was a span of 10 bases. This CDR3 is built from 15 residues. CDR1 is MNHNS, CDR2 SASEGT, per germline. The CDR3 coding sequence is TGTGCCAGCAGTGAAGCGATAAGGGAACAAGAGACCCAGTACTTC. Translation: CASSEAIREQETQYF.

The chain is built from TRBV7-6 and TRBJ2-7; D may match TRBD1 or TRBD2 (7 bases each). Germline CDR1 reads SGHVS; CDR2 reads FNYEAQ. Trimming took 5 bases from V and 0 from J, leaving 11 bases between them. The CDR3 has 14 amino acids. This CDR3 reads CASSQGGSSYEQYF. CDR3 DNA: TGTGCCAGCAGCCAGGGGGGGAGCTCCTACGAGCAGTACTTC. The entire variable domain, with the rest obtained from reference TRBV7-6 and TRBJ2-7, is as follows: GAGVSQSPRYKVTKRGQDVALRCDPISGHVSLYWYRQALGQGPEFLTYFNYEAQQDKSGLPNDRFSAERPEGSISTLTIQRTEQRDSAMYRCASSQGGSSYEQYFGPGTRLTVT.